This entry describes one TCR beta chain. Its target is unknown. This specimen belongs to a study of spatial heterogeneity in lung cancer. Study context: More beta-chain than alpha-chain sequences were consistently detected. Study results and limitations: Alpha chains reached an estimated coverage of 6.5% to 7% of tumor T cells, and beta chains approximately 13%. Tumoral mutation counts were tracked by counts of expanded intratumoral alpha and beta TCRs.

As to time point: sample taken at primary tumor resection. Tumor, nontumor lung or frozen PBMC supplied whole RNA, sequenced without sorting. A single record per CDR3 protein comes from TCRdb applying MiXCR to the 5' RACE reads. The repertoire holds 5,000 to 7,000 distinct CDR3 sequences, with under 20% as singletons. The TCR comes from a male donor with early-stage non-small cell lung cancer. The sequences come from lung tumor tissue, collected at surgery.

CDR3 amino acids: CASSSYSGGADTQYF. The CDR3 DNA is TGTGCCAGCAGCTCGTATAGCGGGGGGGCAGATACGCAGTATTTT. The chain joins TRBV7-8 to TRBJ2-3, with TRBD2 matching 11 bases. The CDR3 totals 15 residues. The V segment lost 4 bases and the J segment 4 bases; nucleotides outside the gene matches: 4. Per the germline V gene, CDR1 is SGHVS and CDR2 is FQNEAQ.